This TCR beta chain was obtained from a study of cytomegalovirus exposure and HLA in healthy donors. This CDR3 contains 16 residues. The V gene's germline CDR1 is PRHDT and CDR2 FYEKMQ (reference sequence). V gave up 5 bases and J gave up 3 bases, with 16 bases separating them. Overall study findings and caveats: In vitro experiments confirmed that a few CMV-associated chains were specific for CMV antigens. Previous analysis showed most TCR beta V segments were productive about 87% or about 30% of the time. In a later analysis, parvovirus B19, influenza, CMV and Epstein-Barr virus appeared linked to several top co-occurrence clusters. Many donors shared some public TCRs, even though most TCR sequences were rare.

This clone has just a few counts. As yet, its antigen is unknown. The PCR was carried out with 60 Vbeta primers and 13 Jbeta primers. TCRdb keeps only in-frame clones here, not all; method: immunoSEQ multiplex PCR. The repertoire includes about 150,000 clones, less than 90% of them detected once, and less than 2% sits in the top ten. This TCR came from a man younger than 35 in good health and CMV-seronegative. Sequenced sample: PBMCs. J is TRBJ2-2 and V is TRBV13; D is possibly TRBD2 (7 bases). CDR3 protein: CASSPSTGRDTGELFF. CDR3 bases: TGTGCCAGCAGCCCATCAACAGGGAGGGACACCGGGGAGCTGTTTTTT.